This T cell receptor (beta chain) emerged from a study of blood T cell repertoires in COVID-19. Study at large: Specimens from acute and convalescent COVID-19 originated in the United States, Italy and Spain. Sources were T cells, B-cell-depleted T cells, or PBMCs; the material itself was cDNA or gDNA.

Source study methods: Reference gene primer amplification gave estimated nucleated cell counts. Some clones are missing from TCRdb's copy, which holds only in-frame ones; the method was immunoSEQ multiplex PCR. The V and J calls and clone size were taken over from that table, and D and trimming were inferred from the DNA. Among about 160,000 clones listed, roughly 80% were seen once. This CDR3 spans 15 amino acids. Germline V gene data show CDR1 as MNHEY and CDR2 as SVGEGT. After removal of 5 bases from V and 3 bases from J, the junction contained 4 bases not matched to a gene. This TCR derives from a man in his 70s with acute or convalescent COVID-19. The chain has TRBV6-2 or TRBV6-3 and TRBJ1-4, with 9 bases identical to TRBD1. Sequencing was carried out using peripheral blood. This CDR3 is CASSVRTGANEKLFF. In DNA, the CDR3 is TGTGCCAGCAGTGTACGGACAGGGGCTAATGAAAAACTGTTTTTT.